Included here is one T cell receptor (beta chain) sequence, with context. Antigen specificity is unknown. The entry originates in a study of cytomegalovirus exposure and HLA in healthy donors. Study-wide background: A later analysis reported the 120 or so validation repertoires used the same platform as the roughly 700 first-cohort repertoires. Study conclusions and caveats: Associated with cytomegalovirus, according to the listing, were 164 TCR beta chains. While the bulk of TCR sequences proved rare, some public TCRs turned up in many donors.

The CDR3 runs 15 residues. From germline, CDR1 is SGDLS and CDR2 YYNGEE. V was shortened by 0 bases and J by 0 bases, with 8 bases between the two germline ends. Only in-frame clones appear in the TCRdb table, and some are missing; sequencing was by immunoSEQ multiplex PCR. The data show over 250,000 clones, with roughly 85% seen just once and around 1% held by the top ten. V and J are TRBV9 and TRBJ2-3, with unresolved D. This TCR was sampled from a woman aged 18-29 years in good health and CMV-seronegative. Sample: PBMCs. CDR3 sequence: CASSVDAASTDTQYF. The CDR3 coding sequence is TGTGCCAGCAGCGTAGATGCGGCAAGCACAGATACGCAGTATTTT.